This TCR beta chain came from a study of CD8+ T cells in alopecia areata (dated 2018 in TCRdb). Study-wide context: The treated patients took part in an open-label pilot trial in which moderate-to-severe alopecia areata was treated with oral tofacitinib at 5 to 10 mg twice daily. Patients received tofacitinib for 6 to 18 months and were then followed off drug for 6 months to check for delayed response and recurrence. The study used high-throughput TCRbeta sequencing to examine T cell clonal expansion in alopecia areata, in both the C3H/HeJ mouse model and human patients. On the human side, TCRbeta sequencing was run on scalp tissue and on sorted CD4+ and CD8+ peripheral blood T cells from healthy controls and from alopecia areata patients with either patchy or totalis/universalis disease. Patients on tofacitinib were biopsied at baseline and after 4 and 24 weeks of treatment, and several of the patients also had a later scalp biopsy. Scalp clonality was compared among normal scalp (n=4), patchy alopecia areata scalp (n=8), and alopecia totalis/universalis scalp (n=8). RNA was extracted with the PAXgene miRNA kit for fixed scalp, the miRNeasy kit for PBMCs, and the RNeasy kit for mouse skin. TCRbeta CDR3 regions were amplified by immunoSEQ multiplex PCR using 35 Vbeta forward and 13 Jbeta reverse primers. The investigation overall reported the following: Compared with normal scalp, lesional scalp, particularly in alopecia totalis/universalis, had higher clonality and more expanded CD8+ clones, which suggests antigenic drive. Shared TCR sequences between patients were less evident than in mice, which may be partly attributable to HLA diversity in the patient population. Unlike mouse skin, which is dominated by gammadelta T cells, normal human skin has resident alphabeta T cells that are also sequenced, and this complicates analysis of the scalp TCR repertoire.

CDR1 is given as SNHLY and CDR2 as FYNNEI, both from the germline V gene. The CDR3 contains 16 residues, cysteine and phenylalanine counted. The entry retains the CDR3 DNA only, 48 bases that are in frame from base 1. At the junction V is shortened by 0 bases and J by 0 bases, with 9 bases in between. Points on this clone: The target of this receptor is not known. No base qualities exist here, and no much larger clone lies one base off it.

Libraries were built with the immunoSEQ multiplex PCR assay. RNA was extracted from all samples and reverse transcribed into cDNA as template for TCR sequencing. SuperScript III was used for first-strand cDNA synthesis, primed with a 2:1 mix of oligo-dT and random hexamers. A synthetic immune receptor repertoire was used to measure amplification bias, and any remaining bias was corrected computationally. For the original study's pipeline: Raw reads were preprocessed to remove errors, and CDR3 was defined according to IMGT conventions as the region from the conserved cysteine to phenylalanine. To get clonality, Shannon entropy was normalized by log2 of the number of productive unique TCRs and the result was subtracted from 1. CD4 or CD8 identity of scalp clones was inferred by cross-referencing scalp TCRbeta sequences with sorted blood CD4 and CD8 repertoires. As stored in TCRdb, this immuneACCESS dataset retains in-frame rearrangements with V and J assigned. A fraction of the clones does not appear; measured against another copy, unresolved V genes explain less than half of the discrepancy, and the remainder lacks a known reason. D and trimming were read from the DNA, whereas the V and J calls and clone size are those reported in that table. This sample holds 140,000 to 150,000 clones; about 47% were observed only once. The ten largest clones take up more than 0.95% of the sample.

The meaning of the sample's time point label: baseline before oral tofacitinib. Peripheral blood and lesional scalp punch biopsies were obtained from patients with alopecia areata. PBMCs were isolated by density centrifugation and stained for CD3, CD4 and CD8, and CD4+ and CD8+ T cells were sorted on a FACSAria. This clonotype originated in a human donor with alopecia areata. Sequencing was performed on CD4+ T cells sorted from blood, taken at week 0. The sequence joins TRBV2 to TRBJ2-1; TRBD2 is perhaps the D gene, given 5 matching bases. The encoded CDR3 is CASSEALAPSYNEQFF. The bases read TGTGCCAGCAGTGAAGCGCTAGCCCCCTCCTACAATGAGCAGTTCTTC.